Listed below are T cell receptor beta chains from one sample, sequenced in a study of graft-versus-host responses after intestinal transplantation. Here immunoSEQ multiplex PCR was the method, and the copy in TCRdb shows in-frame clones only, minus some. The table shows some 95,000 clones, with 90% to 95% occurring only once. No antigens are known for them. Sample: unstimulated CD8+ T cells sorted from spleen or lymph node cells, taken before intestinal transplant. The receptors here all came from a human donor who received an intestinal transplant. Each CDR3 is given with its conserved first and last residue. A D gene is named only where the DNA matches it firmly. Expanded clones are given a class, and other clones once, few, many or no size at all.

d_call: TRBD1; j_call: TRBJ2-5; v_call: TRBV9; cdr3_length: 14; clone_size: -; cdr3_aa: CASSTPGGRETQYF; cdr3_nt: TGTGCCAGCAGCACCCCAGGGGGCAGGGAGACCCAGTACTTC
d_call: -; j_call: TRBJ2-1; v_call: TRBV28; cdr3_length: 10; clone_size: -; cdr3_aa: CASSSVEQFF; cdr3_nt: TGTGCCAGCAGTTCGGTGGAGCAGTTCTTC
d_call: -; j_call: TRBJ1-5; v_call: TRBV10-2; cdr3_length: 14; clone_size: -; cdr3_aa: CASSEGLSNQPQHF; cdr3_nt: TGCGCCAGCAGTGAGGGCCTCTCAAATCAGCCCCAGCATTTT
d_call: -; j_call: TRBJ1-5; v_call: TRBV30; cdr3_length: 14; clone_size: few; cdr3_aa: CAWNPRNSNQPQHF; cdr3_nt: TGTGCCTGGAACCCGAGGAATAGCAATCAGCCCCAGCATTTT
d_call: TRBD1; j_call: TRBJ2-4; v_call: TRBV28; cdr3_length: 14; clone_size: -; cdr3_aa: CASSLDLRGHIQYF; cdr3_nt: TGTGCCAGCAGTTTGGACCTCAGGGGGCACATTCAGTACTTC
d_call: -; j_call: TRBJ2-5; v_call: TRBV19; cdr3_length: 13; clone_size: -; cdr3_aa: CASSTYLQETQYF; cdr3_nt: TGTGCCAGTAGTACCTACTTACAAGAGACCCAGTACTTC
d_call: -; j_call: TRBJ2-1; v_call: TRBV5-1; cdr3_length: 17; clone_size: -; cdr3_aa: CASSLGIATGLDNGQFF; cdr3_nt: TGCGCCAGCAGCTTGGGAATTGCAACAGGGCTGGACAATGGGCAGTTCTTC
d_call: -; j_call: TRBJ1-3; v_call: TRBV18; cdr3_length: 15; clone_size: -; cdr3_aa: CASSPPREAGNTIYF; cdr3_nt: TGTGCCAGCTCACCACCAAGGGAGGCTGGAAACACCATATATTTT
d_call: -; j_call: TRBJ1-1; v_call: TRBV7-9; cdr3_length: 12; clone_size: -; cdr3_aa: CASSLTDTEAFF; cdr3_nt: TGTGCCAGCAGCTTAACAGACACTGAAGCTTTCTTT
d_call: -; j_call: TRBJ2-7; v_call: TRBV25-1; cdr3_length: 15; clone_size: few; cdr3_aa: CASSPVAPDSYEQYF; cdr3_nt: TGTGCCAGCTCCCCGGTCGCGCCTGACTCCTACGAGCAGTACTTC
d_call: -; j_call: TRBJ1-1; v_call: TRBV29-1; cdr3_length: 12; clone_size: -; cdr3_aa: CSVIGGSGEAFF; cdr3_nt: TGCAGCGTTATTGGGGGGTCCGGTGAAGCTTTCTTT
d_call: -; j_call: TRBJ1-4; v_call: TRBV11-2; cdr3_length: 12; clone_size: once; cdr3_aa: CASQGLGEKLFF; cdr3_nt: TGTGCCAGCCAGGGGCTGGGTGAAAAACTGTTTTTT
d_call: TRBD1; j_call: TRBJ2-7; v_call: TRBV5-4; cdr3_length: 16; clone_size: -; cdr3_aa: CASSWAPGQASYEQYF; cdr3_nt: TGTGCCAGCAGTTGGGCTCCGGGACAGGCCTCCTACGAGCAGTACTTC
d_call: -; j_call: TRBJ2-1; v_call: TRBV4-3; cdr3_length: 17; clone_size: -; cdr3_aa: CASSQDARSVYYNEQFF; cdr3_nt: TGCGCCAGCAGCCAAGATGCTCGGTCGGTATACTACAATGAGCAGTTCTTC
d_call: TRBD1; j_call: TRBJ1-2; v_call: TRBV27; cdr3_length: 15; clone_size: -; cdr3_aa: CASSPPGQVLGGYTF; cdr3_nt: TGTGCCAGCAGTCCCCCGGGACAGGTCTTGGGGGGCTACACCTTC
d_call: TRBD2; j_call: TRBJ2-7; v_call: TRBV9; cdr3_length: 15; clone_size: -; cdr3_aa: CASHQSSGPTYEQYF; cdr3_nt: TGTGCCAGCCACCAGTCTAGCGGGCCTACCTACGAGCAGTACTTC
d_call: -; j_call: TRBJ2-7; v_call: TRBV28; cdr3_length: 13; clone_size: -; cdr3_aa: CASSWGPTYEQYF; cdr3_nt: TGTGCCAGCAGTTGGGGGCCTACCTACGAGCAGTACTTC